The rows below give T cell receptor beta chains drawn from one sample of a study of T cell responses to AZD1222 COVID-19 vaccine. Sequenced by immunoSEQ multiplex PCR; TCRdb stores in-frame clones only, minus some. The sample holds roughly 150,000 clones; roughly 86% are singletons and the top ten take 5.5%. Material: peripheral blood, obtained on day 0 of AZD1222 vaccination. These receptors originate from an adult in good health. CDR3s include the opening cysteine and the closing phenylalanine or tryptophan. The D gene is left open where the match is weak. Where a row states a size, it is once, few, many or the class of an expanded clone; other rows omit it.

TRBV7-8	TRBJ2-7	once	14	.	CASSPRGETYEQYF	TGTGCCAGCAGCCCCCGCGGGGAGACCTACGAGCAGTACTTC
TRBV14	TRBJ1-1	.	15	.	CASSEGGRVVTEAFF	TGTGCCAGCAGCGAGGGGGGCAGGGTGGTCACTGAAGCTTTCTTT
TRBV3-1/TRBV3-2	TRBJ2-3	.	15	TRBD2	CASSQAPTSSDTQYF	TGTGCCAGCAGCCAAGCCCCGACTAGCTCGGATACGCAGTATTTT
TRBV27	TRBJ1-1	.	14	.	CASSPETENTEAFF	TGTGCCAGCAGTCCCGAGACGGAGAACACTGAAGCTTTCTTT
TRBV18	TRBJ1-1	.	15	.	CASSPPSGGSTEAFF	TGTGCCAGCTCACCACCTTCCGGGGGAAGCACTGAAGCTTTCTTT
TRBV12-3/TRBV12-4	TRBJ1-4	.	13	.	CASSLQGSEKLFF	TGTGCCAGCAGTTTACAGGGCAGCGAAAAACTGTTTTTT
TRBV2	TRBJ2-3	.	15	TRBD1	CASSAFRGLTDTQYF	TGTGCCAGCAGTGCCTTCAGGGGGCTGACAGATACGCAGTATTTT
TRBV30	TRBJ2-2	.	14	TRBD2	CAWDGLAGVGELFF	TGTGCCTGGGATGGACTAGCGGGAGTCGGGGAGCTGTTTTTT
TRBV2	TRBJ1-5	.	18	TRBD1	CASSDLDRGIGSNQPQHF	TGTGCCAGCAGTGATTTGGACAGGGGGATTGGTAGCAATCAGCCCCAGCATTTT
TRBV30	TRBJ2-5	.	15	.	CAWKAASRYQETQYF	TGTGCCTGGAAAGCTGCTAGCAGGTACCAAGAGACCCAGTACTTC
TRBV9	TRBJ1-1	once	14	.	CASSVWVQNTEAFF	TGTGCCAGCAGCGTTTGGGTCCAGAACACTGAAGCTTTCTTT
TRBV6-1	TRBJ1-5	.	13	.	CASSEGINQPQHF	TGTGCCAGCAGTGAAGGGATCAATCAGCCCCAGCATTTT
TRBV5-1	TRBJ2-7	.	16	TRBD1	CASSLASNRGVYEQYF	TGCGCCAGCAGCTTGGCCTCGAACAGGGGTGTCTACGAGCAGTACTTC
TRBV9	TRBJ2-3	.	15	.	CASSVGKVSTDTQYF	TGTGCCAGCAGCGTAGGTAAAGTGAGCACAGATACGCAGTATTTT
TRBV30	TRBJ2-7	once	14	.	CAWNRDGGFGEQYF	TGTGCCTGGAACCGGGACGGTGGATTTGGCGAGCAGTACTTC
TRBV20-1	TRBJ2-7	.	13	.	CSASPGELYEQYF	TGCAGTGCTAGTCCGGGGGAGCTCTACGAGCAGTACTTC
TRBV4-3	TRBJ1-5	.	17	.	CASSQDPPGSGNQPQHF	TGCGCCAGCAGCCAAGATCCCCCAGGATCGGGCAATCAGCCCCAGCATTTT
TRBV6-5	TRBJ1-5	.	15	.	CASSYSGSSNQPQHF	TGTGCCAGCAGTTACTCTGGTTCTAGCAATCAGCCCCAGCATTTT